The entry below describes one T cell receptor beta chain. This record comes from a study of CD8 T cells in Susac syndrome. A quantity of roughly 0.5 to 1 ug RNA underwent reverse transcription using random hexamers. TCRdb used MiXCR to reprocess the immunoSEQ multiplex PCR reads, holding one entry per CDR3 protein. This table holds about 150,000 distinct CDR3 sequences, 94% found once. The CDR3 loop spans 14 amino acids. Germline loops: CDR1 SGHRS, CDR2 YFSETQ. With V trimmed by 2 bases and J by 3 bases, 4 bases remained unmatched. The sample comprised CD4+ T cells from PBMCs. The rearrangement links TRBV5-1 to TRBJ2-7; 8 bases align to TRBD1. The source of this sequence is a human donor in good health. The CDR3 DNA is TGCGCCAGCAGCTTACAGGGGGTCCACTACGAGCAGTACTTC. Protein: CASSLQGVHYEQYF.